The entry that follows covers one T cell receptor beta chain sequence. This sample was included in a study of cytomegalovirus exposure and HLA in healthy donors. PCR primers comprised 60 Vbeta and 13 Jbeta primers. Produced via immunoSEQ multiplex PCR; TCRdb's table is partial and in-frame only. The data show 75,000 or so clones, 65% to 70% seen once. The source is a man aged 35 to 55 in good health and CMV-seropositive. The sample was PBMCs.

The CDR3 reads CASSQEWGGQQETQYF. The CDR3 coding sequence is TGTGCCAGCAGCCAAGAGTGGGGGGGGCAGCAAGAGACCCAGTACTTC. The rearrangement links TRBV4-2 to TRBJ2-5; D is perhaps TRBD2 (7 bases). Germline V gene sequence: CDR1 LGHNA, CDR2 YNFKEQ. V dropped 0 bases and J dropped 2 bases, with 13 bases sitting between them. This CDR3 spans 16 amino acids.